A selection of T cell receptor beta chains follows, all from one sample in a study of cytomegalovirus exposure and HLA in healthy donors. Using immunoSEQ multiplex PCR, the repertoire was profiled, and TCRdb retains in-frame clones only, with some absent. The repertoire holds 95,000 to 150,000 clones, with around 80% as singletons. The material sequenced was PBMCs. These receptors were collected from a woman aged 40 to 50 in good health and CMV-seropositive. Both conserved end residues are part of each CDR3. The D gene is left open where the match is weak. Not all rows give a size; the values are once, few, many and, for expanded clones, a class.

CDR3aa | CDR3nt | j_gene | d_gene | abundance | v_gene
CASSLVAGVTYNEQFF | TGTGCCAGCAGCTTAGTCGCGGGAGTTACCTACAATGAGCAGTTCTTC | TRBJ2-1 | TRBD2 | . | TRBV7-2
CASSRGQGNIQYF | TGTGCCAGCAGCCGCGGACAGGGAAACATTCAGTACTTC | TRBJ2-4 | TRBD1 | . | TRBV6-5
CASRFSDGGYNEQFF | TGCGCCAGCAGGTTTAGCGACGGTGGCTACAATGAGCAGTTCTTC | TRBJ2-1 | . | . | TRBV5-1
CASRGWDRVAGELFF | TGCGCCAGCAGGGGTTGGGACAGGGTGGCCGGGGAGCTGTTTTTT | TRBJ2-2 | TRBD1 | . | TRBV4-1
CASTPGGAETQYF | TGCGCCAGCACCCCGGGGGGGGCGGAGACCCAGTACTTC | TRBJ2-5 | TRBD2 | few | TRBV5-1
CSVGDRGFYEQYF | TGCAGCGTTGGGGACAGGGGATTCTACGAGCAGTACTTC | TRBJ2-7 | TRBD1 | . | TRBV29-1
CASSSQYTGELFF | TGTGCCAGCAGCTCGCAGTACACCGGGGAGCTGTTTTTT | TRBJ2-2 | . | . | TRBV7-3
CASSSNSIGETQYF | TGTGCCAGCAGCTCAAATTCGATCGGGGAGACCCAGTACTTC | TRBJ2-5 | . | . | TRBV5-4
CASSGGRLAGGPYNEQFF | TGTGCCAGCAGTGGAGGGCGGTTAGCGGGGGGCCCCTACAATGAGCAGTTCTTC | TRBJ2-1 | TRBD2 | few | TRBV25-1
CASSLNRGAERGASYEQYF | TGTGCCAGCAGCCTCAACAGGGGGGCGGAGCGCGGGGCTTCCTACGAGCAGTACTTC | TRBJ2-7 | TRBD1 | . | TRBV4-2
CASSREGVYEQYF | TGTGCCAGCAGCAGGGAGGGGGTCTACGAGCAGTACTTC | TRBJ2-7 | . | . | TRBV5-4
CASSPIRGSEQYF | TGTGCCAGCAGCCCCATTAGGGGGTCCGAGCAGTACTTC | TRBJ2-7 | . | . | TRBV7-2
CASSRAGRVDGYTF | TGTGCCAGCAGCCGAGCCGGCAGGGTAGATGGCTACACCTTC | TRBJ1-2 | . | . | TRBV25-1
CASSRGTSGSYNEQFF | TGTGCCAGCAGCCGGGGGACCTCCGGCTCCTACAATGAGCAGTTCTTC | TRBJ2-1 | . | . | TRBV11-2
CASSFGGDNSPLHF | TGTGCCAGCAGTTTTGGGGGGGACAATTCACCCCTCCACTTT | TRBJ1-6 | . | . | TRBV27
CASSITGSTDTQYF | TGTGCCAGTAGTATAACCGGTAGCACAGATACGCAGTATTTT | TRBJ2-3 | . | once | TRBV19
CASSLTGTGGRIYGYTF | TGTGCCAGCAGTTTGACCGGGACAGGGGGTAGGATCTATGGCTACACCTTC | TRBJ1-2 | TRBD1 | . | TRBV27
CASSLDWGGNQPQHF | TGCGCCAGCAGCTTGGACTGGGGGGGCAATCAGCCCCAGCATTTT | TRBJ1-5 | . | . | TRBV5-1
CASGLGGRGNEKLFF | TGTGCTAGTGGTTTGGGGGGCAGGGGTAATGAAAAACTGTTTTTT | TRBJ1-4 | . | . | TRBV12-5
CSGQGARTEAFF | TGCAGCGGACAGGGGGCAAGGACTGAAGCTTTCTTT | TRBJ1-1 | TRBD1 | once | TRBV29-1
CASSPQGQLINTGELFF | TGTGCCAGCAGTCCCCAGGGACAGCTGATTAACACCGGGGAGCTGTTTTTT | TRBJ2-2 | TRBD1 | . | TRBV27
CASSPRGREGVAFF | TGTGCCAGCAGCCCCCGCGGCAGGGAAGGGGTAGCTTTCTTT | TRBJ1-1 | . | . | TRBV7-3